This T cell receptor beta chain was documented in a study of blood T cell repertoires in COVID-19. Across the whole study: Acute and convalescent COVID-19 samples came from the United States, Italy and Spain.

Germline V gene lookup returns CDR1 SGHRS and CDR2 YFSETQ. V shed 0 bases and J 7 bases; nucleotides not matched to a gene: 6. CDR3 length equals 15 residues. For this clone: This CDR3 is also generated by other DNA sequences in the sample.

The method was immunoSEQ multiplex PCR; TCRdb's version includes in-frame clones alone and lacks a portion of them. The sample has under 200,000 clones, 80% to 85% seen once. Sequencing was performed on peripheral blood. The source is a woman older than 75 with active or convalescent COVID-19. The chain combines TRBV5-1 with TRBJ1-4, with 7 bases fitting TRBD1. The CDR3 nucleotides are TGCGCCAGCAGCTTGGAGGGGGCCACGGGTGAAAAACTGTTTTTT. Translation: CASSLEGATGEKLFF.